The 20 T cell receptor beta chains listed next were all sequenced from one sample in a study of Graves' ophthalmopathy and Graves' hyperthyroidism (dated by TCRdb to the late 2010s). The listed sequencing device is Illumina HiSeq 2000. For repertoire sequencing, the TCR beta CDR3 regions were amplified from RNA transcripts. HTBI primers and the Qiagen OneStep RT-PCR kit were used in a first-round RT-PCR, which was followed by a second-round multiplex PCR, size selection and purification. TCRdb handled the public reads itself, with Q25 trimming in fastp and clone calling in MiXCR, and kept productive beta chains. When rows share a CDR3 protein, they turn into one entry using the most common DNA and genes. A total of about 500,000 distinct CDR3 sequences appear in this sample, approximately 15% of them only once. The ten largest clones represent about 10% of the sample. Input material: blood. All receptors derive from a woman aged 25-40 years with Graves' ophthalmopathy. Donor details come from another sample of the same person, matched by shared clones.

This chain joins TRBV4-1 and TRBJ2-5; TRBD2 matches at 7 bases. Trimming at V came to 5 bases and at J to 4 bases, leaving 10 bases not matched to a gene. CDR1 MGHRA and CDR2 YSYEKL come from the germline V gene. The CDR3 loop spans 15 amino acids. CDR3 DNA: TGCGCCAGCAGCGCCCGCGGGGGTGGTTTAGAGACCCAGTACTTC. Protein product: CASSARGGGLETQYF.

This clonotype was counted at least ten times. The chain couples TRBV6-1 to TRBJ2-7, with TRBD1 matching 7 bases. The V gene's germline CDR1 is MNHNS and CDR2 SASEGT. The CDR3 has 14 amino acids. J was trimmed by 4 bases and V by 6 bases; bases with no gene match: 9. CDR3 sequence (DNA): TGTGCCAGCAGACCCAACTTACAGGGGTACGAGCAGTACTTC. It translates to CASRPNLQGYEQYF.

This clonotype has just a few counts. A much larger clone lies a single base off, so this may be a read error. The rearrangement joins TRBV25-1 to TRBJ2-5, with a tentative D call TRBD2 (5 bases). This CDR3 is built from 15 residues. Germline lookup yields CDR1 MGHDK and CDR2 SYGVNS. DNA for the CDR3: TGTGCCAGCACTGAACACGGACTCTCTCAAGAGACCCAGTACTTC. Translated, it gives CASTEHGLSQETQYF.

This clonotype was detected only a few times. The V gene is TRBV10-3, the J gene TRBJ2-7; tentative D call: TRBD1 (6 bases). From germline, CDR1 is ENHRY and CDR2 SYGVKD. V lost 2 bases, J lost 5 bases, and 13 bases lay in between. The CDR3 has 14 amino acids. The CDR3 here is CAISELGAKDEQYF. DNA for the CDR3: TGTGCCATCAGTGAGCTGGGGGCGAAGGACGAGCAGTACTTC.

This clonotype was recorded many times. The V call is TRBV6-1, the J call TRBJ1-5; perhaps TRBD1 as D (6 bases). Germline V gene sequence: CDR1 MNHNS, CDR2 SASEGT. The V and J ends lost 6 bases and 3 bases respectively, with 15 bases between them. The CDR3 loop spans 15 amino acids. CDR3 sequence reads: CASRITGTSNQPQHF. DNA of the CDR3: TGTGCCAGCAGAATCACCGGGACATCCAATCAGCCCCAGCATTTT.

In its sample, this clonotype was seen many times. The rearrangement links TRBV7-9 to TRBJ2-7, with D maybe TRBD2 (6 bases). Trimming removed 5 bases at V and 5 bases at J, with 22 bases between. The CDR3 has 16 residues. Germline V gives CDR1 SEHNR, CDR2 FQNEAQ (reference sequence). The CDR3 spells CASSPGEVRVFDEQYF. Written as DNA, the CDR3 is TGTGCCAGCAGCCCCGGGGAGGTCAGGGTCTTTGACGAGCAGTACTTC.

This clonotype was seen repeatedly, ten times or more. The chain has TRBV13 and TRBJ1-6; D call uncertain. In germline, CDR1 is PRHDT, CDR2 FYEKMQ (reference sequence). The CDR3 extends over 15 amino acids. V was trimmed by 5 bases and J by 6 bases, leaving 14 bases between them. DNA for the CDR3: TGTGCCAGCAGCCTGGACCACGGGCGTAATTCACCCCTCCACTTT. Translation: CASSLDHGRNSPLHF.

There are many counts of this clonotype. The CDR3 DNA is TGTGCCAGCTCACCAACTCCTACGACCCAGCCGGATAATTCACCCCTCCACTTT. Amino acids: CASSPTPTTQPDNSPLHF. The chain recombines TRBV18 with TRBJ1-6; D gene unclear. V was cut by 2 bases and J by 5 bases, with 19 bases left in between. The V gene's germline CDR1 is KGHSH and CDR2 LQKENI. The CDR3 is made up of 18 amino acids.

This clonotype was picked up many times. The CDR3 here is CASSPKAPGGNTEAFF. The DNA for the CDR3 is TGTGCCAGCTCACCGAAAGCCCCAGGAGGGAACACTGAAGCTTTCTTT. The chain combines TRBV18 with TRBJ1-1; D is uncertain. V lost 3 bases, J lost 1 base, and 15 bases lay in between. This CDR3 region has 16 residues. The germline V gene encodes CDR1 KGHSH and CDR2 LQKENI. The full variable domain, with the rest looked up from reference TRBV18 and TRBJ1-1, is NAGVMQNPRHLVRRRGQEARLRCSPMKGHSHVYWYRQLPEEGLKFMVYLQKENIIDESGMPKERFSAEFPKEGPSILRIQQVVRGDSAAYFCASSPKAPGGNTEAFFGQGTRLTVV.

To note about this clonotype: This may arise from a read error, as a much more abundant clone is one base away. The CDR3 does not close with the conserved phenylalanine or tryptophan, likely indicating a read error. The chain employs TRBV12-3 or TRBV12-4 and TRBJ1-2; D ambiguous. The CDR3 is 12 residues long. The V end lost 3 bases, the J end lost 9 bases, and 11 bases lay between the germline ends. For the CDR3, the DNA is TGTGCCAGCAGTTTGAGTGGGGTTAGCTACACCGTC. Translating gives CASSLSGVSYTV.

This clonotype has ten or more counts. The chain uses TRBV30 and TRBJ2-2; possibly TRBD1 for D (6 bases). Looked up from germline, CDR1 is GTSNPN and CDR2 is SVGIG (reference sequence). Trimming cost V 4 bases and J 6 bases, with 12 bases left between them. This CDR3 contains 13 residues. The CDR3 DNA follows: TGTGCCTGGACCGACAGGCTGGCCGGGGAGCTGTTTTTT. It yields the protein CAWTDRLAGELFF.

This clonotype appeared many times. The rearrangement uses TRBV2 and TRBJ2-7; 13 bases agree with TRBD2. This CDR3 has 20 residues. The germline CDR1 and CDR2 sequences are SNHLY and FYNNEI. V gave up 1 base and J gave up 6 bases; unmatched junction bases: 18. This CDR3 is CASSEVLPGLAGYTATEQYF. The DNA of the CDR3 is TGTGCCAGCAGTGAAGTGTTGCCGGGACTAGCGGGGTATACGGCTACCGAGCAGTACTTC.

The rearrangement joins TRBV9 to TRBJ2-5; D perhaps matches TRBD2 (6 bases). V lost 0 bases to trimming and J lost 5 bases, with 20 bases between them. From germline, CDR1 is SGDLS and CDR2 YYNGEE. CDR3 length equals 17 residues. The CDR3 is CASSVESVLASQETQYF. The CDR3 region has the DNA TGTGCCAGCAGCGTAGAATCGGTACTAGCTAGTCAGGAGACCCAGTACTTC.

This clonotype was recorded at least ten times. J is TRBJ1-5 and V is TRBV12-3 or TRBV12-4; D remains unclear. The CDR3 sequence is 18 residues long. Trimming shortened V by 0 bases and J by 0 bases, and 15 bases separated the two germline ends. The CDR3, as DNA: TGTGCCAGCAGTTTAGCGACGGAGCTGAAGTATAGCAATCAGCCCCAGCATTTT. Translation gives CASSLATELKYSNQPQHF.

This clonotype was recorded many times. The chain joins TRBV30 to TRBJ1-2; D is unresolved. In germline, CDR1 is GTSNPN, CDR2 SVGIG (reference sequence). The CDR3 consists of 14 residues. Trimming took off 0 bases at V and 4 bases at J, with 12 bases between the two ends. The CDR3 protein is CAWSVLGSSYGYTF. CDR3 sequence (DNA): TGTGCCTGGAGTGTATTAGGCAGCTCCTATGGCTACACCTTC. Based on the CDR3 plus reference TRBV30 and TRBJ1-2, the full variable domain is SQTIHQWPATLVQPVGSPLSLECTVEGTSNPNLYWYRQAAGRGLQLLFYSVGIGQISSEVPQNLSASRPQDRQFILSSKKLLLSDSGFYLCAWSVLGSSYGYTFGSGTRLTVV.

This clonotype was seen many times. V usage is TRBV6-5 and J usage is TRBJ1-5; D perhaps matches TRBD1 (6 bases). The germline CDR1 and CDR2 sequences are MNHEY and SVGAGI. The CDR3 sequence is 15 residues long. V was pared by 3 bases and J by 5 bases, with 14 bases between. CDR3 in DNA: TGTGCCAGCAGTTATGATTGGGGGCCGTATCAGCCCCAGCATTTT. Amino acid sequence: CASSYDWGPYQPQHF.

This clonotype was recorded many times. This chain uses TRBV28 with TRBJ1-5; possible D gene TRBD1, 5 bases. This CDR3 contains 16 residues. Trimming pared 1 base from V and 3 bases from J, leaving 13 bases between. Germline lookup yields CDR1 MDHEN and CDR2 SYDVKM. The CDR3: CASSLFPGTVNQPQHF. Written as DNA, the CDR3 is TGTGCCAGCAGTTTATTTCCGGGGACGGTCAATCAGCCCCAGCATTTT.

Many counts were recorded for this clonotype. The rearrangement uses TRBV6-1 and TRBJ1-1; D might be TRBD1 (5 bases). Germline V gives CDR1 MNHNS, CDR2 SASEGT. The V end was cut by 7 bases, the J end by 1 base, with 10 bases between. CDR3 size: 13 residues. DNA of the CDR3: TGTGCCAGCACTCAGGGCCAGAACACTGAAGCTTTCTTT. Translation: CASTQGQNTEAFF.

Many counts were recorded for this clonotype. The chain uses TRBV6-2 or TRBV6-3 and TRBJ2-7; 8 bases fit TRBD1. Looked up from germline, CDR1 is MNHEY and CDR2 is SVGEGT. Trimming cost V 7 bases and J 7 bases; bases outside gene matches: 6. This CDR3 contains 12 residues. The CDR3 coding sequence is TGTGCCAGCACATTACAGGGGGAAGAGCAGTACTTC. The encoded protein is CASTLQGEEQYF.

This clonotype was seen more than once but under ten times. The CDR3 end shows no conserved phenylalanine or tryptophan, and so a read error is likely. The V and J genes are TRBV6-1 and TRBJ1-1, with D unresolved. Germline CDR1 MNHNS, CDR2 SASEGT. This CDR3 comprises 14 residues. Trimming left V 3 bases short and J 1 base short, with 9 bases between. The CDR3 sequence is CASSEWQANTEAFY. In DNA, the CDR3 is TGTGCCAGCAGTGAGTGGCAGGCGAACACTGAAGCTTTCTAT.